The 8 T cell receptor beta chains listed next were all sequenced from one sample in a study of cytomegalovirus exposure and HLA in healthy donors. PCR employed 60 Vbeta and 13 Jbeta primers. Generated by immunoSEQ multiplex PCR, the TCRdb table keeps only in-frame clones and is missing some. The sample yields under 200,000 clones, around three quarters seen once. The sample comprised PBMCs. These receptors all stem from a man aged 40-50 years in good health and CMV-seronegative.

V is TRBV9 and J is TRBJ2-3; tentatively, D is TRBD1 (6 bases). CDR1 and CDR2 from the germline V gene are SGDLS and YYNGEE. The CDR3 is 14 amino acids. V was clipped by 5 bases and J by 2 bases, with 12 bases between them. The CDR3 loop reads CASRGADPTDTQYF. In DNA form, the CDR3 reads TGTGCCAGCAGGGGGGCAGATCCCACAGATACGCAGTATTTT.

CDR3 sequence: CASSLAGDQPQHF. As DNA, the CDR3 is TGTGCCAGCAGCTTGGCGGGGGATCAGCCCCAGCATTTT. This chain uses TRBV7-6 with TRBJ1-5; D may be TRBD1 (5 bases). V lost 3 bases and J 5 bases, leaving 8 bases between the germline ends. This CDR3 comprises 13 residues. CDR1 is SGHVS and CDR2 is FNYEAQ in the germline V gene.

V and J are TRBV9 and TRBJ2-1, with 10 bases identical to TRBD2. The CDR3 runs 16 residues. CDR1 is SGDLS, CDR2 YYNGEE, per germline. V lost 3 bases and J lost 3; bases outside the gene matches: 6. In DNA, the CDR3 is TGTGCCAGCAGCGAGCGACTAGCGGGCTACTACAATGAGCAGTTCTTC. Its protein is CASSERLAGYYNEQFF. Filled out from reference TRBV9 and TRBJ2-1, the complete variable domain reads DSGVTQTPKHLITATGQRVTLRCSPRSGDLSVYWYQQSLDQGLQFLIQYYNGEERAKGNILERFSAQQFPDLHSELNLSSLELGDSALYFCASSERLAGYYNEQFFGPGTRLTVL.

The CDR3 sequence is CASSRRQAETQYF. The CDR3 DNA reads as TGTGCCAGCAGCCGCAGACAGGCGGAGACCCAGTACTTC. The V gene is TRBV2, the J gene TRBJ2-5; D is perhaps TRBD1 (6 bases). Trimming removed 6 bases from V and 5 bases from J, with 13 bases in between. Looked up from germline, CDR1 is SNHLY and CDR2 is FYNNEI. The CDR3 totals 13 residues. The variable domain in full, with the rest retrieved from reference TRBV2 and TRBJ2-5, is EPEVTQTPSHQVTQMGQEVILRCVPISNHLYFYWYRQILGQKVEFLVSFYNNEISEKSEIFDDQFSVERPDGSNFTLKIRSTKLEDSAMYFCASSRRQAETQYFGPGTRLLVL.

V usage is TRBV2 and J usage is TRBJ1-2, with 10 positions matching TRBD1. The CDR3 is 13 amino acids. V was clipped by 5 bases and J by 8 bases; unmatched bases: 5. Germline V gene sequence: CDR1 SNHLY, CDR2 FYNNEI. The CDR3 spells CASSSGQGQGYTF. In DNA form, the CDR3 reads TGTGCCAGCAGTTCGGGACAGGGGCAGGGCTACACCTTC.

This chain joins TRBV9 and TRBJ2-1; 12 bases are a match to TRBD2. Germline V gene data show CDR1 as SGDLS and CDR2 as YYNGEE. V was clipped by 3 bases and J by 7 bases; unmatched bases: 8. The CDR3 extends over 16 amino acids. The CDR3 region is CASSARLAGGRNEQFF. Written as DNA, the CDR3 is TGTGCCAGCAGCGCCCGGCTAGCGGGAGGGAGGAATGAGCAGTTCTTC.

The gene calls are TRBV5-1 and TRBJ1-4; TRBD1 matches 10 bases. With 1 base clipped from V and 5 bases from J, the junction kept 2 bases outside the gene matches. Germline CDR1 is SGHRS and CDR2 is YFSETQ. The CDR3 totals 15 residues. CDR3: CASSLSDRGNEKLFF. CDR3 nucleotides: TGCGCCAGCAGCTTGTCGGACAGGGGGAATGAAAAACTGTTTTTT.

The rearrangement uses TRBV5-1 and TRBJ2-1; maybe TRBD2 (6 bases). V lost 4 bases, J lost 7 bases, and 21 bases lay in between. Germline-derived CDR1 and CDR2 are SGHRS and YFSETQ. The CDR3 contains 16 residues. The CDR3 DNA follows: TGCGCCAGCAGCAATCTCCGGGCGGGGAGCCGGAATGAGCAGTTCTTC. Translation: CASSNLRAGSRNEQFF.